The 16 T cell receptor beta chains in this list originate from one sample, sequenced in a study of T-cell reconstitution after alpha-beta-depleted transplantation in children. Preparation of the TCRbeta library involved a method that used unique molecular identifiers. MiXCR, applied by TCRdb to the PCR reads, yields one record per CDR3 protein. This repertoire shows 250,000 or so distinct CDR3 sequences, around 7.8% found once; its top ten account for approximately 6%. Material: PBMCs, mostly from graft donor cells, obtained 180 days after TCRalphabeta/CD19-depleted stem cell transplant. The receptors shown here come from a male patient younger than 18 who had a stem cell transplant for acute lymphoblastic leukemia, so the T cells may come from the graft donor.

This clonotype was recorded at least ten times. The chain uses TRBV7-9 and TRBJ2-3; 8 bases line up with TRBD1. The CDR3 sequence is 15 residues long. Trimming at V came to 0 bases and at J to 1 base, leaving 0 bases not matched to a gene. Per the germline V gene, CDR1 is SEHNR and CDR2 is FQNEAQ (reference sequence). CDR3 nucleotide sequence: TGTGCCAGCAGCTTAGCCAGGGGGCGCACAGATACGCAGTATTTT. This encodes CASSLARGRTDTQYF. The full variable domain, with the rest looked up from reference TRBV7-9 and TRBJ2-3, is DTGVSQNPRHKITKRGQNVTFRCDPISEHNRLYWYRQTLGQGPEFLTYFQNEAQLEKSRLLSDRFSAERPKGSFSTLEIQRTEQGDSAMYLCASSLARGRTDTQYFGPGTRLTVL.

This clonotype was counted at least ten times. The chain couples TRBV10-3 to TRBJ1-2; D not certain. The V gene's germline CDR1 is ENHRY and CDR2 SYGVKD. CDR3 length: 12 residues. V was shortened by 4 bases and J by 8 bases, with 11 bases between the two germline ends. CDR3 amino acids: CAISGPLGGYTF. CDR3 DNA: TGTGCCATCAGTGGCCCGTTGGGGGGCTACACCTTC.

This clonotype was counted many times. The rearrangement links TRBV14 to TRBJ1-5, with TRBD1 matching over 8 bases. There are 15 residues in the CDR3. Germline V gene sequence: CDR1 SGHDN, CDR2 FVKESK. V lost 0 bases and J lost 5; bases outside the gene matches: 3. In nucleotides, the CDR3 is TGTGCCAGCAGCCAAGAGACAGGGGACTATCAGCCCCAGCATTTT. The encoded protein is CASSQETGDYQPQHF.

This clonotype was observed many times. The rearrangement links TRBV3-1 to TRBJ1-2, with D possibly TRBD1 on 5 matching bases. The CDR3 is 15 residues long. V was pared by 0 bases and J by 5 bases, with 13 bases between. Germline CDR1 LGHDT, CDR2 YNNKEL (reference sequence). CDR3 sequence: CASSQDMQGGYGYTF. CDR3 DNA sequence: TGTGCCAGCAGCCAAGATATGCAGGGAGGGTATGGCTACACCTTC.

This clonotype was observed many times. The J gene is TRBJ2-5, the V gene TRBV20-1; perhaps TRBD2 as D (6 bases). Germline V lookup: CDR1 DFQATT, CDR2 SNEGSKA (reference sequence). The CDR3 loop spans 12 amino acids. V was trimmed by 6 bases and J by 2 bases, leaving 10 bases between them. The CDR3 is CSAAREQETQYF. CDR3 nucleotide sequence: TGCAGTGCGGCCCGGGAGCAAGAGACCCAGTACTTC.

This clonotype was detected many times. The J gene is TRBJ2-2, the V gene TRBV12-3 or TRBV12-4; no clear D. V was trimmed by 2 bases and J by 6 bases, leaving 4 bases between them. The CDR3 is 12 residues long. CDR3 protein: CASSLKAGELFF. DNA of the CDR3: TGTGCCAGCAGTTTAAAGGCCGGGGAGCTGTTTTTT.

This clonotype was found many times. V gene TRBV12-3 or TRBV12-4 combines with J gene TRBJ1-1, with a tentative D call TRBD1 (5 bases). Trimming removed 4 bases from V and 5 bases from J, with 11 bases in between. This CDR3 has 13 residues. The CDR3 DNA sequence: TGTGCCAGCAGTTCCCTTGAGGGGACTGAAGCTTTCTTT. Translation: CASSSLEGTEAFF.

This clonotype was recorded many times. The chain couples TRBV20-1 to TRBJ2-5; 8 bases agree with TRBD1. CDR1 DFQATT and CDR2 SNEGSKA come from the germline V gene (reference sequence). J was trimmed by 3 bases and V by 5 bases; bases with no gene match: 8. The length of the CDR3 is 14 residues. In DNA form, the CDR3 reads TGCAGTGCTCCGGTTCCAGGGGGCAAAGAGACCCAGTACTTC. Its translation is CSAPVPGGKETQYF.

There are many counts of this clonotype. This chain joins TRBV5-8 and TRBJ2-4; D perhaps matches TRBD1 (6 bases). This CDR3 spans 14 amino acids. Trimming removed 4 bases at V and 9 bases at J, with 17 bases between. Germline CDR1 reads SGHTS; CDR2 reads YDEGEE. The CDR3 DNA follows: TGTGCCAGCAGCCCACTACAGGGTCGGAGCATTCAGTACTTC. It specifies CASSPLQGRSIQYF.

This clonotype was recorded a few times. The chain is built from TRBV7-9 and TRBJ2-1, with TRBD2 matching 8 bases. CDR1 is SEHNR and CDR2 is FQNEAQ in the germline V gene (reference sequence). J was trimmed by 7 bases and V by 1 base; bases with no gene match: 9. This CDR3 contains 16 residues. CDR3 nucleotide sequence: TGTGCCAGCAGCTTAGTTACCGGGACTAGGGTGAATGAGCAGTTCTTC. Amino acids: CASSLVTGTRVNEQFF.

This clonotype has more than one count but fewer than ten. The gene calls are TRBV20-1 and TRBJ2-7, with D tentatively TRBD1 (5 bases). V was pared by 6 bases and J by 2 bases, with 17 bases between. This CDR3 is 14 amino acids long. Germline CDR1 DFQATT, CDR2 SNEGSKA (reference sequence). The CDR3 nucleotides read TGCAGTGCCAAGGACATAGGGTACCCCTACGAGCAGTACTTC. Encoded protein: CSAKDIGYPYEQYF.

As concerns this clonotype: Since a much larger clone is just one base distant, this may be a read error. This chain links TRBV6-5 with TRBJ2-7, with 8 positions matching TRBD2. The germline gives CDR1 MNHEY, CDR2 SVGAGI. V lost 1 base to trimming and J lost 5 bases; unmatched junction nucleotides: 13. CDR3 length: 17 amino acids. The CDR3 loop reads CASSYLNVGLVGNEQYF. The CDR3 bases are TGTGCCAGCAGTTACTTGAACGTGGGACTAGTGGGAAACGAGCAGTACTTC.

Remarks on this clonotype: A clone one base away is much larger, so this may be a read error. The rearrangement joins TRBV4-2 to TRBJ2-1; D remains unclear. Germline-derived CDR1 and CDR2 are LGHNA and YNFKEQ. The CDR3 has 15 residues. Here the CDR3 reads CASSQEGSAYNEQIF. DNA for the CDR3: TGTGCCAGCAGCCAAGAGGGGTCAGCGTACAATGAGCAGATCTTC.

The chain carries TRBV19 and TRBJ2-1, with D tentatively TRBD1 or TRBD2 (5 bases each). V dropped 6 bases and J dropped 4 bases, with 10 bases sitting between them. The CDR3 totals 13 residues. Germline CDR1 is LNHDA and CDR2 is SQIVND (reference sequence). The CDR3 loop reads CASRGRRYNEQFF. CDR3 in DNA: TGTGCCAGTAGGGGACGGAGATACAATGAGCAGTTCTTC.

With respect to this clonotype: A much larger clone differs by one base, so this may be a read error. The CDR3 sequence: CTSSLPHQGSPLHF. The DNA of the CDR3 is TGTACCAGCAGTTTACCCCATCAAGGGTCACCCCTCCACTTT. V gene TRBV28 combines with J gene TRBJ1-6; D remains unclear. The CDR3 is made up of 14 amino acids. Germline CDR1 and CDR2: MDHEN and SYDVKM.

This clonotype was counted ten times or more. The chain uses TRBV10-3 and TRBJ1-1, with a tentative D call TRBD1 (5 bases). Germline loops: CDR1 ENHRY, CDR2 SYGVKD. The CDR3 is 12 residues long. The ends were cut back, 10 bases at V and 1 base at J, with 10 bases in the middle. CDR3 sequence reads: CATTGGNTEAFF. In nucleotides, the CDR3 is TGTGCCACGACTGGGGGGAACACTGAAGCTTTCTTT.